Below are 5 T cell receptor beta chains sequenced from a single sample in a study of T-cell reconstitution after alpha-beta-depleted transplantation in children. TCRbeta library construction was performed incorporating unique molecular identifiers. TCRdb re-called the PCR reads with MiXCR, one entry per CDR3 protein. The sample shows hundreds of thousands of distinct CDR3 sequences, over 15% of them seen only once. The sample here was PBMCs from the stem cell graft donor, taken from the stem cell graft. These receptors were taken from a human donor who donated a stem cell graft to a child with acute myeloid leukemia.

This clonotype occurred a few times. This sequence joins TRBV27 and TRBJ2-7; either TRBD1 or TRBD2 may fit D (5 bases each). The germline CDR1 and CDR2 sequences are MNHEY and SMNVEV (reference sequence). The CDR3 length is 12 residues. V lost 5 bases, J lost 5 bases, and 10 bases lay in between. The CDR3 here is CASSEGRNEQYF. In DNA form, the CDR3 reads TGTGCCAGCAGTGAGGGGCGGAACGAGCAGTACTTC.

The rearrangement joins TRBV4-3 to TRBJ1-2, with no clear D. There are 15 residues in the CDR3. Trimming removed 4 bases at V and 4 bases at J, with 16 bases between. Germline assignment: CDR1 LGHNA and CDR2 YSLEER. As DNA, the CDR3 is TGCGCCAGCAGCCTCAAGATGGAAAAGATCTATGGCTACACCTTC. Amino acid sequence: CASSLKMEKIYGYTF.

The sample holds a few counts of this clonotype. V and J are TRBV7-8 and TRBJ1-2, with a tentative D call TRBD1 (5 bases). Trimming shortened V by 5 bases and J by 6 bases, and 16 bases separated the two germline ends. This CDR3 comprises 14 residues. CDR1 and CDR2 (germline): SGHVS, FQNEAQ. The CDR3 reads CASSQRQTPNGYTF. In DNA form, the CDR3 reads TGTGCCAGCAGCCAGAGACAGACACCGAATGGCTACACCTTC.

This clonotype occurred a few times. This chain joins TRBV4-1 and TRBJ2-3, with D maybe TRBD2 (6 bases). This CDR3 is built from 11 residues. Trimming pared 8 bases from V and 6 bases from J, leaving 9 bases between. Germline V gives CDR1 MGHRA, CDR2 YSYEKL. CDR3 sequence reads: CASGGGDTQYF. The CDR3 coding sequence is TGCGCCAGCGGAGGAGGGGATACGCAGTATTTT.

This clonotype has a handful of counts. J is TRBJ2-7 and V is TRBV7-2; D gene ambiguous. Looked up from germline, CDR1 is SGHTA and CDR2 is FQGNSA. CDR3 length: 12 amino acids. V was shortened by 4 bases and J by 7 bases, with 11 bases between the two germline ends. Here the CDR3 DNA reads TGTGCCAGCAGCTCGGACGCGGAAGAGCAGTACTTC. Protein sequence: CASSSDAEEQYF.